The rows below give T cell receptor beta chains drawn from one sample of a study of control samples from healthy donors and cancer patients. Repertoires were generated with immunoSEQ multiplex PCR, while TCRdb's copy carries only in-frame clones and drops some. The sample lists about 110,000 clones, roughly 90% occurring once. The specimen was PBMCs. These receptors were taken from a woman aged 55-70 years with lung cancer. Each CDR3 is given without its conserved first and last residue. Each record gives: V gene, J gene, CDR3 protein.

TRBV6-2/TRBV6-3	TRBJ2-1	ASSHRGLDGNEQF
TRBV13	TRBJ2-5	ASSQSGGRETQY
TRBV15	TRBJ1-2	ATSRDPGQGYGYT
TRBV5-6	TRBJ2-2	ASSLGRQGRDTGELF
TRBV30	TRBJ1-5	AWSHRGNQPQH
TRBV7-2	TRBJ2-7	ASRYTGGYDEQY
TRBV6-1	TRBJ1-1	ASSEARGSTEAF
TRBV20-1	TRBJ2-1	SASALAGGSYNEQF
TRBV6-4	TRBJ2-1	ASSVTGANEQF
TRBV6-5	TRBJ1-1	ASTRTGGTEAF
TRBV18	TRBJ2-1	ASSPQAGEHNEQF
TRBV5-6	TRBJ1-5	ASSLRGSVSEPQH
TRBV6-1	TRBJ1-1	ASSEVGGQEAF
TRBV3-1/TRBV3-2	TRBJ2-1	ASSQARVLSYNEQF
TRBV7-3	TRBJ2-7	ASSSKSSGTGVTYEQY
TRBV2	TRBJ1-2	ARRQVDYGYT
TRBV5-1	TRBJ2-1	ASTVSGYEQF
TRBV5-4	TRBJ1-3	ASSLGPVYSGNTIY
TRBV24-1	TRBJ2-7	ATSGGRDLGEQY
TRBV6-6	TRBJ2-7	ASSYDDRSYGQY
TRBV6-5	TRBJ2-5	ASSTSGGSGETQY
TRBV27	TRBJ2-5	ASSPGTGVQETQY
TRBV2	TRBJ2-2	ASSPSGGRTGELF
TRBV3-1/TRBV3-2	TRBJ2-3	ASSQGTGGTSDTQY
TRBV15	TRBJ1-5	ATSRDRGSNQPQH
TRBV11-2	TRBJ2-1	ASSLTRLAGALLYNEQF
TRBV11-3	TRBJ2-1	ASSSMGQLGEQF
TRBV7-3	TRBJ1-6	ASSYPRSPLH
TRBV6-5	TRBJ2-2	ASTASGSSTGELF
TRBV25-1	TRBJ1-3	ASSELRGDSGNTIY
TRBV27	TRBJ1-1	ASREYRGTEAF
TRBV9	TRBJ2-2	ASSVAITHTGELF
TRBV11-3	TRBJ1-1	ASSFDRGGTEAF
TRBV2	TRBJ2-3	ASSEGLAGTYTQY
TRBV9	TRBJ1-3	ASSVGSGSGNTIY
TRBV19	TRBJ2-3	ASSSFSTRSMETDTQY
TRBV11-2	TRBJ2-3	ASSLEGLSVSDTQY
TRBV28	TRBJ2-5	ASIETSGLRETQY
TRBV4-2	TRBJ1-3	ASSQDLPGGSSGNTIY
TRBV5-1	TRBJ1-1	ASRAQDLNTEAF
TRBV3-1/TRBV3-2	TRBJ2-7	ASSQTSGGGVY
TRBV4-1	TRBJ1-1	ASSQGRLGGEAF
TRBV9	TRBJ2-1	ASSQGQGIVYEQF
TRBV29-1	TRBJ1-1	SVVDRGQDTEAF
TRBV4-1	TRBJ1-2	ASSQPTGRRGYGYT
TRBV30	TRBJ1-5	AWSYRGNNQPQH
TRBV9	TRBJ2-1	ASSVAYYNEQF
TRBV6-4	TRBJ1-5	ASGTGEGQPQH
TRBV5-4	TRBJ1-2	ASSSTGPYGYT
TRBV7-6	TRBJ2-4	ASSLDRDLAKNIQY
TRBV9	TRBJ1-4	ASSVGGGEKLF
TRBV27	TRBJ1-6	ASSLRESRGAPLH
TRBV5-8	TRBJ2-1	ASSLGLAGISYNEQF
TRBV18	TRBJ2-7	ASSPGQGDNEQY
TRBV4-2	TRBJ1-5	ASSPTGYSNQPQH
TRBV7-7	TRBJ1-3	ASSLGSGLSSGNTIY
TRBV5-4	TRBJ1-5	ASSLQGPNQPQH
TRBV3-1/TRBV3-2	TRBJ1-4	ASSQRGKLF